This TCR beta chain stems from a study of T cell responses to AZD1222 COVID-19 vaccine. The protocol was immunoSEQ multiplex PCR, while the TCRdb copy is restricted to in-frame clones and leaves out a portion. This table has under 200,000 clones, around nine tenths appearing once. The sequence was collected from an adult in good health. The starting material was peripheral blood, obtained on day 0 of AZD1222 vaccination.

DNA of the CDR3: TGTGCCAGCAGCTTATTCGGACTAGCGGGAGGGGCGAACACCGGGGAGCTGTTTTTT. As protein: CASSLFGLAGGANTGELFF. The chain uses TRBV11-2 and TRBJ2-2; 15 positions match TRBD2. Germline V lookup: CDR1 SGHAT, CDR2 FQNNGV. J gave up 0 bases and V 2 bases, and 4 bases lay outside the gene matches. This CDR3 has 19 residues.